The text below deals with one TCR beta chain. The CDR3 totals 12 residues. Germline V gives CDR1 GTSNPN, CDR2 SVGIG (reference sequence). V lost 2 bases and J lost 7, with 12 bases in between. These data are taken from a study of T cell changes during pregnancy in multiple sclerosis. Clones were sequenced by immunoSEQ multiplex PCR, and TCRdb holds only the in-frame ones, with some missing. The sample contains some 29,000 clones, roughly 90% of which appear only once. This chain joins TRBV30 and TRBJ2-7; weak D call: TRBD2 (5 bases). This receptor was taken from a female donor with multiple sclerosis, enrolled in a pregnancy study. Specimen: CD8+ T cells from peripheral blood mononuclear cells, collected after pregnancy. The DNA for the CDR3 is TGTGCCTGGAGTTTACTAGTTGGGGAGCAGTACTTC. As protein: CAWSLLVGEQYF.